These T cell receptor beta chains were read from a single sample in a study of cytomegalovirus exposure and HLA in healthy donors. TCRdb's copy holds only in-frame clones and misses some; the assay was immunoSEQ multiplex PCR. The data show under 100,000 clones, under 85% seen once. Sequences were obtained from PBMCs. Receptor source: a boy under 18 in good health and CMV-seronegative. Each CDR3 is given with its conserved first and last residue. A D gene is named only where the DNA matches it firmly. Rows give clone size only sometimes, using once, few, many, or a class for an expanded clone.

J gene	V gene	clone size	D gene	CDR3 protein	CDR3 DNA
TRBJ1-5	TRBV4-1	.	.	CASTPRQAGNQPQHF	TGCGCCAGCACCCCCCGACAGGCGGGCAATCAGCCCCAGCATTTT
TRBJ2-7	TRBV28	.	TRBD2	CASTRSGLAGVADEQYF	TGTGCCAGCACCCGTTCAGGACTAGCGGGAGTTGCGGACGAGCAGTACTTC
TRBJ1-2	TRBV7-9	.	TRBD1	CASSLTTGDGYTF	TGTGCCAGCAGCCTTACAACAGGGGATGGCTACACCTTC
TRBJ2-5	TRBV4-1	.	TRBD2	CASSQGPTSGYGETQYF	TGCGCCAGCAGCCAAGGGCCAACTAGCGGGTATGGGGAGACCCAGTACTTC
TRBJ1-4	TRBV28	.	TRBD1	CASSKTGGNEKLFF	TGTGCCAGCAGCAAGACAGGGGGAAATGAAAAACTGTTTTTT
TRBJ1-2	TRBV19	.	TRBD1	CASSDRGRNYGYTF	TGTGCCAGTAGCGACAGGGGGAGGAACTATGGCTACACCTTC
TRBJ1-2	TRBV2	.	.	CASSGAGYGYTF	TGTGCCAGCAGCGGAGCGGGCTATGGCTACACCTTC
TRBJ2-7	TRBV7-8	.	TRBD2	CASSSYRMASGSRNYEQYF	TGTGCCAGCAGCTCTTATAGGATGGCTAGCGGGAGTAGGAACTACGAGCAGTACTTC
TRBJ1-2	TRBV28	.	TRBD1	CASSFSDRVDGYTF	TGTGCCAGCAGTTTTTCAGACAGGGTGGATGGCTACACCTTC
TRBJ2-5	TRBV28	.	.	CASSPPGASRETQYF	TGTGCCAGCAGTCCCCCAGGGGCGAGCCGGGAGACCCAGTACTTC
TRBJ2-3	TRBV4-1	once	.	CASSQPSSTDTQYF	TGCGCCAGCAGCCAGCCGAGTAGCACAGATACGCAGTATTTT
TRBJ1-2	TRBV7-9	few	TRBD1	CASSLMDRVKGYTF	TGTGCCAGCAGCTTGATGGACAGGGTGAAGGGCTACACCTTC
TRBJ2-2	TRBV18	.	.	CASSPDSTGELFF	TGTGCCAGCTCACCAGATAGCACCGGGGAGCTGTTTTTT
TRBJ2-1	TRBV7-2	.	TRBD2	CASSLSNVAGGYNEQFF	TGTGCCAGCAGCTTGAGTAATGTAGCGGGGGGTTACAATGAGCAGTTCTTC
TRBJ2-1	TRBV27	few	TRBD2	CASKASGASYNEQFF	TGTGCCAGCAAGGCTAGCGGGGCCTCCTACAATGAGCAGTTCTTC
TRBJ2-7	TRBV5-4	.	TRBD2	CASSSGGVAGGPARVEQYF	TGTGCCAGCAGCTCCGGGGGGGTAGCGGGGGGTCCCGCCAGGGTCGAGCAGTACTTC
TRBJ2-7	TRBV7-9	once	.	CASRSPSFYEQYF	TGTGCCAGCAGATCGCCTAGCTTCTACGAGCAGTACTTC
TRBJ1-4	TRBV7-8	.	.	CASSLRGGLDEKLFF	TGTGCCAGCAGCTTACGGGGGGGCTTGGATGAAAAACTGTTTTTT
TRBJ1-4	TRBV4-1	.	TRBD1	CASSQTKGQRNEKLFF	TGCGCCAGCAGCCAAACAAAGGGACAGAGAAATGAAAAACTGTTTTTT
TRBJ1-4	TRBV13	.	.	CASSSLREANEKLFF	TGTGCCAGCAGCTCCCTCAGGGAAGCTAATGAAAAACTGTTTTTT
TRBJ2-1	TRBV7-9	once	.	CASSPDIMDEQFF	TGTGCCAGCAGCCCGGACATTATGGATGAGCAGTTCTTC
TRBJ1-1	TRBV2	few	.	CASMGTRESEAFF	TGTGCCAGCATGGGGACCCGGGAGAGTGAAGCTTTCTTT
TRBJ2-7	TRBV4-2	once	TRBD2	CASSQLGTSGSEEQYF	TGTGCCAGCAGCCAGCTTGGGACTAGCGGGAGTGAGGAGCAGTACTTC
TRBJ2-7	TRBV7-9	.	.	CASSFDSYEQYF	TGTGCCAGCAGCTTCGACAGCTACGAGCAGTACTTC
TRBJ1-2	TRBV14	few	.	CASSLIRGANYGYTF	TGTGCCAGCAGCCTCATCAGGGGAGCTAACTATGGCTACACCTTC
TRBJ1-5	TRBV7-2	.	.	CASSLAVRGRDQPQHF	TGTGCCAGCAGCTTAGCGGTGCGGGGGCGGGATCAGCCCCAGCATTTT
TRBJ2-6	TRBV14	.	TRBD1	CASSPGQNSGANVLTF	TGTGCCAGCAGCCCGGGACAGAACTCTGGGGCCAACGTCCTGACTTTC
TRBJ2-1	TRBV6-5	few	.	CASSRQTSNEQFF	TGTGCCAGCAGTCGGCAGACTAGCAATGAGCAGTTCTTC
TRBJ2-7	TRBV30	.	TRBD2	CAWSTAGGLEQYF	TGTGCCTGGAGTACTGCGGGGGGGCTCGAGCAGTACTTC
TRBJ1-5	TRBV30	.	.	CAWSVLTLSQPQHF	TGTGCCTGGAGTGTCTTAACTCTGAGCCAGCCCCAGCATTTT
TRBJ1-4	TRBV15	few	.	CATSRDLDSIREKLFF	TGTGCCACCAGCAGAGATCTCGACAGCATAAGGGAAAAACTGTTTTTT
TRBJ1-2	TRBV27	few	TRBD1	CASSDRGASRYTF	TGTGCCAGCAGTGACAGGGGGGCCTCGCGCTACACCTTC
TRBJ2-5	TRBV2	.	.	CASSETRETQYF	TGTGCCAGCAGTGAAACGAGAGAGACCCAGTACTTC
TRBJ1-6	TRBV7-8	.	TRBD1	CASSLTGVNSPLHF	TGTGCCAGCAGCTTAACAGGGGTTAATTCACCCCTCCACTTT
TRBJ1-6	TRBV7-2	.	.	CASSLDRANSPLHF	TGTGCCAGCAGCTTAGACAGGGCGAATTCACCCCTCCACTTT
TRBJ1-1	TRBV7-8	.	.	CASSLREGGTEAFF	TGTGCCAGCAGCTTACGGGAGGGAGGGACTGAAGCTTTCTTT
TRBJ2-6	TRBV7-9	few	TRBD1	CASSSGTDSGANVLTF	TGTGCCAGCAGCTCCGGGACAGACTCTGGGGCCAACGTCCTGACTTTC
TRBJ1-3	TRBV6-5	once	TRBD1	CASSRQGTGNTIYF	TGTGCCAGCAGCCGACAGGGAACTGGAAACACCATATATTTT
TRBJ2-5	TRBV5-1	few	.	CASSLDRETQYF	TGCGCCAGCAGCTTAGACAGAGAGACCCAGTACTTC
TRBJ2-5	TRBV12-5	.	TRBD2	CASAQGGRAGETQYF	TGTGCTAGTGCCCAGGGTGGGAGGGCCGGGGAGACCCAGTACTTC
TRBJ2-7	TRBV13	once	.	CASSSQGFYEQYF	TGTGCCAGCAGCTCCCAGGGGTTCTACGAGCAGTACTTC
TRBJ2-7	TRBV25-1	.	.	CASISDGDYEQYF	TGTGCCAGCATTTCGGACGGGGACTACGAGCAGTACTTC
TRBJ1-2	TRBV18	.	.	CASSRSEPSNYGYTF	TGTGCCAGCTCACGATCAGAACCTTCTAACTATGGCTACACCTTC
TRBJ1-4	TRBV29-1	.	.	CSVMAATNEKLFF	TGCAGCGTTATGGCCGCAACTAATGAAAAACTGTTTTTT
TRBJ1-5	TRBV15	.	TRBD1	CATSSRRQGFQPQHF	TGTGCCACCAGCAGCCGTCGACAGGGTTTTCAGCCCCAGCATTTT
TRBJ2-7	TRBV6-1	few	TRBD1	CASSGRGTGSYEQYF	TGTGCCAGCAGTGGGCGCGGGACAGGGTCCTACGAGCAGTACTTC
TRBJ1-5	TRBV19	.	.	CAVRAGASSQPQHF	TGTGCCGTGAGGGCAGGGGCGTCCTCCCAGCCCCAGCATTTT
TRBJ1-2	TRBV6-4	.	.	CASSESSRVGGYTF	TGTGCCAGCAGTGAATCAAGCAGGGTGGGCGGCTACACCTTC
TRBJ1-2	TRBV10-1	.	.	CASSELQGSGYTF	TGCGCCAGCAGTGAGTTACAGGGTAGCGGCTACACCTTC
TRBJ2-3	TRBV6-1	.	.	CASSDGGTDTQYF	TGTGCCAGCAGTGACGGGGGCACAGATACGCAGTATTTT